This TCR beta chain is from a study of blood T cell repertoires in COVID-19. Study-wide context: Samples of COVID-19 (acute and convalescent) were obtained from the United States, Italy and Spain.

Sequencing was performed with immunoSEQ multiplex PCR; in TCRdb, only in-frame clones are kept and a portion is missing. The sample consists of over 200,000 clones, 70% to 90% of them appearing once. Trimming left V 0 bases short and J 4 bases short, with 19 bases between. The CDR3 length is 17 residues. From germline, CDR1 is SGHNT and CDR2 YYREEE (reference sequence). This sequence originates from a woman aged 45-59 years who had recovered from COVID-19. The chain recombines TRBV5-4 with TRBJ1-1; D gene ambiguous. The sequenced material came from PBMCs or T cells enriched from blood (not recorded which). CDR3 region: CASSLAEMNRLSTEAFF. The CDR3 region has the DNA TGTGCCAGCAGCTTGGCCGAGATGAATCGGTTGAGCACTGAAGCTTTCTTT.